This TCR beta chain was sequenced in a study of blood T cell repertoires in COVID-19. The wider study: T cells, B-cell-depleted T cells, or PBMCs provided the cDNA or gDNA that served as material.

Sequenced by immunoSEQ multiplex PCR; TCRdb stores in-frame clones only, minus some. The repertoire has approximately 140,000 clones, 84% of them found once; the top ten carry less than 6%. The study recruited people aged about 18 to 95 years across some 23 US areas. Clinical history reported by participants formed the basis on which cohorts were assigned. Contact with a PCR-confirmed or clinician-diagnosed COVID-19 case occurred within 2 weeks of entry. The CDR3 length is 15 residues. Trimming took 0 bases from V and 4 from J; bases not matched to a gene: 1. The V gene's germline CDR1 is SGDLS and CDR2 YYNGEE.

This receptor was obtained from a woman between 50 and 59 years old who had been exposed to COVID-19. The rearrangement links TRBV9 to TRBJ2-2; 9 positions agree with TRBD2. Sequences were obtained from PBMCs or T cells enriched from blood (not recorded which). The DNA for the CDR3 is TGTGCCAGCAGCGTAGGGACTAGCGCCACCGGGGAGCTGTTTTTT. The encoded protein is CASSVGTSATGELFF. The variable domain in full, completed from reference TRBV9 and TRBJ2-2, reads DSGVTQTPKHLITATGQRVTLRCSPRSGDLSVYWYQQSLDQGLQFLIQYYNGEERAKGNILERFSAQQFPDLHSELNLSSLELGDSALYFCASSVGTSATGELFFGEGSRLTVL.